This is a list of T cell receptor beta chains from one sample in a study of blood T cell repertoires in COVID-19. Repertoires were generated with immunoSEQ multiplex PCR, while TCRdb's copy carries only in-frame clones and drops some. Here the sample spans tens of thousands of clones, roughly 80% being singletons. The sample was peripheral blood. The source of these receptors is a human donor in a cohort sampled during active COVID-19. CDR3s include the opening cysteine and the closing phenylalanine or tryptophan. A D gene is named only where the DNA matches it firmly. Only some rows state a clone size, as once, few, many or a class for expanded clones.

size	V	J	D	CDR3	DNA
.	TRBV7-7	TRBJ2-5	TRBD2	CASSLAGAGTGETQYF	TGTGCTAGCAGCTTAGCGGGAGCGGGGACGGGAGAGACCCAGTACTTC
.	TRBV5-8	TRBJ1-1	.	CASSLEFGPTGNTEAFF	TGTGCCAGCAGCTTGGAGTTTGGGCCGACAGGGAACACTGAAGCTTTCTTT
.	TRBV28	TRBJ2-2	TRBD2	CASSPGGSVNGELFF	TGTGCCAGCAGTCCCGGCGGGAGCGTTAACGGGGAGCTGTTTTTT
.	TRBV3-1/TRBV3-2	TRBJ2-1	TRBD1	CASSQQGARAEQFF	TGTGCCAGCAGCCAACAGGGGGCTCGGGCTGAGCAGTTCTTC
.	TRBV7-9	TRBJ2-1	TRBD1	CASSFWTGGMDEQFF	TGTGCCAGCAGCTTCTGGACAGGGGGCATGGATGAGCAGTTCTTC
.	TRBV2	TRBJ1-5	.	CASSTDFNQPQHF	TGTGCCAGTTCCACTGATTTCAATCAGCCCCAGCATTTT
.	TRBV5-1	TRBJ2-7	TRBD2	CASSPTGEGRGEQYF	TGCGCCAGCAGCCCCACGGGGGAGGGCCGGGGTGAGCAGTACTTC
once	TRBV20-1	TRBJ1-4	TRBD1	CSALWDSKLFF	TGCAGTGCTCTATGGGACAGTAAACTGTTTTTT
.	TRBV19	TRBJ2-1	TRBD2	CASSIDRLAGGEQFF	TGTGCCAGTAGTATAGATCGTCTAGCGGGGGGTGAGCAGTTCTTC
.	TRBV28	TRBJ1-5	.	CASSTELAGFSNQPQHF	TGTGCCAGCAGTACCGAGCTGGCGGGCTTTAGCAATCAGCCCCAGCATTTT
.	TRBV9	TRBJ2-1	.	CASGRRSGDQFF	TGTGCCAGCGGCCGCCGGTCGGGAGATCAGTTCTTC
few	TRBV27	TRBJ2-7	TRBD1	CASKGQGHEQYF	TGTGCCAGCAAGGGACAGGGTCACGAGCAGTACTTC